Sequencing of this T cell receptor beta chain was carried out in a study of beta chain features in type 1 diabetes. Reverse transcribing all isolated RNA meant expressed TCRB transcripts were sequenced. Sequencing was performed with immunoSEQ multiplex PCR; in TCRdb, only in-frame clones are kept and a portion is missing. In the table there are about 650,000 clones, around 11% of which are singletons. Overall study results and limits: Shortening of TCRB CDR3s, moderate but significant, appeared in all four CD4+ subsets of Type 1 diabetes patients. Patients' naive, central memory and regulatory TCRB repertoires appeared more alike than those of healthy donors.

The V segment lost 5 bases and the J segment 7 bases; nucleotides outside the gene matches: 9. This CDR3 is built from 15 residues. Germline CDR1 reads LNHDA; CDR2 reads SQIVND (reference sequence). Every donor provided one heparinised blood draw, which averaged about 116 mL. Markers CD45RO/CCR7/CD25/CD127/CD95/CD27 served to sort CD4+ naive, central memory, regulatory and stem cell-like memory cells. This clone was observed at least ten times. Its antigen is undetermined. Material: naive CD4+ T cells from blood. This clonotype was obtained from a man aged 25 to 40 with type 1 diabetes. The rearrangement uses TRBV19 and TRBJ2-1; 9 positions agree with TRBD1. CDR3 coding DNA: TGTGCCAGTAGTCCCCGGGACAGGGCGCAAAATGAGCAGTTCTTC. The encoded protein is CASSPRDRAQNEQFF.